The clone carrying this T cell receptor beta chain has just one count. Its antigen is unknown. The validation cohort, a group of 120 subjects, included the donors and was separate from the roughly 620-subject first cohort. These data originate in a study of cytomegalovirus exposure and HLA in healthy donors. Trimming removed 4 bases at V and 11 bases at J, with 14 bases between. The CDR3 totals 12 residues. CDR1 and CDR2 from the germline V gene are MNHNS and SASEGT. The protocol was immunoSEQ multiplex PCR, while the TCRdb copy is restricted to in-frame clones and leaves out a portion. There are 160,000 or so clones in the sample; 80% to 85% occur only once, and 10% lies in the top ten. The study, taken as a whole, reports: Reported performance of the classifier showed diagnosis of cytomegalovirus status with high specificity and sensitivity. It was 150 to 200 TCR beta chains that were listed as cytomegalovirus-associated. Specificity for CMV antigens was confirmed in vitro for a few of the CMV-associated chains.

The receptor's source is a man aged 30 to 39 in good health and CMV-seropositive. The material sequenced was PBMCs. The chain has TRBV6-1 and TRBJ1-1; D gene ambiguous. The CDR3, as DNA: TGTGCCAGCAGTGTTGTTTGGGAGGAGGCTTTCTTT. Its protein is CASSVVWEEAFF.